This paragraph covers one T cell receptor (beta chain) sequence. Its antigen is unidentified. 13 Jbeta primers and 60 Vbeta primers were used for the PCR. TCRdb's table, derived via immunoSEQ multiplex PCR, lists solely in-frame clones and lacks some. The table shows 130,000 or so clones, with 50% to 80% occurring only once. The CDR3 covers 13 residues. Germline V gives CDR1 WSHSY, CDR2 SAAADI. J gave up 4 bases and V 8 bases, and 3 bases lay outside the gene matches. The source of the sample is a study of cytomegalovirus exposure and HLA in healthy donors. Study-wide results and limits: Overall, about 160 TCR beta chains were annotated as cytomegalovirus-associated. Exclusion as indistinguishable affected some V segments, including TRBV6-2 and TRBV6-3. A link between a missense DCLRE1C variant and TCR beta V- and J-gene trimming emerged from a later analysis. When a later analysis was performed, an Asian-associated ancestry cluster reportedly had fewer N-insertions than the roughly 700-donor mean.

This TCR was recovered from a woman in her forties in good health and CMV-seropositive. Specimen: PBMCs. The chain combines TRBV10-2 with TRBJ1-5; 9 bases match TRBD1. This CDR3 reads CASAGQGNQPQHF. The CDR3 region has the DNA TGCGCCAGCGCGGGACAGGGTAATCAGCCCCAGCATTTT.